This T cell receptor beta chain was identified in a study of vaccination and CD4 T cells after COVID-19. Background on the study: The convalescents comprised six males and four females, two of them Hispanic. Overlapping spike peptides served as the stimulus for the cells. These peptides came from SARS-CoV-2 and from the common cold coronaviruses HCoV-NL63, HCoV-OC43 and HCoV-229E.

Treatment here: roughly 10-day PBMC culture with coronavirus spike peptide pools or control peptides (ViraFEST assay). CD4+ T-cell collection from the unexposed donor predated the COVID-19 pandemic (2011-2018). CD4+ T cells that had been cultured provided DNA sequenced with the Oncomine TCR Beta short-read assay. TCRdb redid the calling of the PCR reads with MiXCR, one entry per CDR3 protein. The table records under 7,000 distinct CDR3 sequences, around 25% of them present only once. Remarks on this clonotype: Its antigen is still unknown.

General study results and limits: Median counts of SARS-CoV-2-reactive clonotypes increased from roughly 21 to 40; this difference was not significant. Of the reactive clones in convalescent patients, a median around 90% showed up only post-vaccination.

The CDR3 length is 13 residues. The V gene lost 7 bases and the J gene lost 6 bases, with 12 bases spanning the gap. The germline V gene encodes CDR1 MNHNS and CDR2 SASEGT. The chain is built from TRBV6-1 and TRBJ1-4; TRBD1 is a possible D gene (6 bases). The sample taken for sequencing was CD4+ T cells from blood, cultured in vitro. The TCR sequence derives from a human donor in good health. The CDR3 nucleotides read TGTGCCAGCAACAGGGACGGGGATGAAAAACTGTTTTTT. Amino acids: CASNRDGDEKLFF.